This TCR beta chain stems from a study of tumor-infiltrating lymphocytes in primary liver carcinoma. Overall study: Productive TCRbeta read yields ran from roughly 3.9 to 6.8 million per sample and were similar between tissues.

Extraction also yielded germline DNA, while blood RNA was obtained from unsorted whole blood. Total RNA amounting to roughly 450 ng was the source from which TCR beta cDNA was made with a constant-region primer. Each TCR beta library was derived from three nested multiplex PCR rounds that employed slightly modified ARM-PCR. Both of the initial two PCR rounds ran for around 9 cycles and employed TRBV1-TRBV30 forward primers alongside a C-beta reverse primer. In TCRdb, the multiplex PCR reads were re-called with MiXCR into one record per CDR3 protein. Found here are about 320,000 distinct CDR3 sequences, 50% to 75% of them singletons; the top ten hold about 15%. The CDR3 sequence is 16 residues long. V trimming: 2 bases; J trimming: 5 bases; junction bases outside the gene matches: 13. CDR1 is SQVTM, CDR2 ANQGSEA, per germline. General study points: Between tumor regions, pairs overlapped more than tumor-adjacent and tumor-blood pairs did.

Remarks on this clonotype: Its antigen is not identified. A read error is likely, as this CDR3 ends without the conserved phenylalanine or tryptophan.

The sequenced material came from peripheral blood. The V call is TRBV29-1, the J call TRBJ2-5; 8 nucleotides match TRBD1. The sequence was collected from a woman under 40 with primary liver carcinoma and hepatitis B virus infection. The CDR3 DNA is TGCAGCGTTGAAAAACTAGTCAGGGGGCGCGATGAGACCCAGTACGTC. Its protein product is CSVEKLVRGRDETQYV.